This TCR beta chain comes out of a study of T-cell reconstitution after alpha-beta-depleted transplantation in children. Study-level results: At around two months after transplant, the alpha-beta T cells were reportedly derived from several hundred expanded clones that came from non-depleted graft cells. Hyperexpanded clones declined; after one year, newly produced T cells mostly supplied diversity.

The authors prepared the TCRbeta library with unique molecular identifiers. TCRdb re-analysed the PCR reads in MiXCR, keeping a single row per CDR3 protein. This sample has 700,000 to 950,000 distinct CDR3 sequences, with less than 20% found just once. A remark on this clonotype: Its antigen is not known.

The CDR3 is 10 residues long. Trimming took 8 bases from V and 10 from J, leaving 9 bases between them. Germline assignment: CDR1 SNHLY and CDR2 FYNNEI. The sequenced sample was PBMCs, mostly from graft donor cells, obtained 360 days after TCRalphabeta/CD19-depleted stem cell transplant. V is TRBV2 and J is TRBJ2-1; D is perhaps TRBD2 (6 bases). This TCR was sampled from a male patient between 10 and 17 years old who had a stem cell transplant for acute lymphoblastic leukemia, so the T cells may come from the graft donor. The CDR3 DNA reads TGTGCCAGCCGGGAGCGGGAGCAGTTCTTC. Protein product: CASREREQFF. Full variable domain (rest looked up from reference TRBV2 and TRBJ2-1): EPEVTQTPSHQVTQMGQEVILRCVPISNHLYFYWYRQILGQKVEFLVSFYNNEISEKSEIFDDQFSVERPDGSNFTLKIRSTKLEDSAMYFCASREREQFFGPGTRLTVL.